The rows below give T cell receptor beta chains drawn from one sample of a study of T cells in Graves' hyperthyroidism and ophthalmopathy. TCRdb processed the multiplex PCR reads anew with MiXCR; each CDR3 protein has one entry. The data show 600,000 to 650,000 distinct CDR3 sequences, roughly 15% seen once. The sample consisted of blood. Receptors were obtained from a woman in her thirties with Graves' hyperthyroidism. Both conserved end residues are part of each CDR3. A D gene is named only where the DNA matches it firmly. Rows may omit the clone size; those that give it use once, few, many or a size class.

clone size	D gene	J gene	V gene	CDR3 DNA	CDR3 protein
few	NA	TRBJ2-1	TRBV3-2	TGTGCCAGCAGTCGTTCCGGGCCTTACCTTTTCTACAATGAGCAGTTCTTC	CASSRSGPYLFYNEQFF
many	TRBD2	TRBJ2-1	TRBV6-1	TGTGCCAGCAGTGAAGGCGGGAGTGGCGGAGGTGAGCAGTTCTTC	CASSEGGSGGGEQFF
NA	NA	TRBJ2-7	TRBV20-1	TGCAGTGCTAGAGATATCTACGAGCAGTACTTC	CSARDIYEQYF
many	TRBD1	TRBJ2-5	TRBV30	TGTGCCTGGAGTGCGGGACAGAGGGAGACCCAGTACTTC	CAWSAGQRETQYF
many	NA	TRBJ2-1	TRBV29-1	TGCAGCGTGGACACCAGGGAACTTGAGCAGTTCTTC	CSVDTRELEQFF
NA	NA	TRBJ2-5	TRBV7-2	TGTGCCAGCAGCTTAGAGTTGGTTGGGGGGCTGGAGACCCAGTACTTC	CASSLELVGGLETQYF
NA	NA	TRBJ2-7	TRBV19	TGTGCCAGTAGTCCAACCGGGACCTCAGACTCCTACGAGCAGTACTTC	CASSPTGTSDSYEQYF
once	NA	TRBJ1-2	TRBV29-1	TGCAGCGTAACCCGAGACGGCTATGGCTACACCTTC	CSVTRDGYGYTF
few	NA	TRBJ2-1	TRBV4-1	TGCGCCAGCAGCCAAGAAGGAACTCAGCAGTTCTTC	CASSQEGTQQFF
few	TRBD1	TRBJ1-1	TRBV30	TGTGCCTGGAGTTATTCGGACAGGGAGATCACTGAAGCTTTCTTT	CAWSYSDREITEAFF
many	NA	TRBJ2-3	TRBV30	TGTGCCTGGAGTATCTCAGATACGCAGTATTTT	CAWSISDTQYF
many	NA	TRBJ2-5	TRBV6-2/TRBV6-3	TGTGCCAGCAGTTACTCCGGGGTTCTGGAGACCCAGTACTTC	CASSYSGVLETQYF
NA	NA	TRBJ2-5	TRBV28	TGTGCCAGCAGTTTACTGACATCCAGGGGTAAAGAGACCCAGTACTTC	CASSLLTSRGKETQYF
many	NA	TRBJ2-1	TRBV20-1	TGCAGTGCTAGAGATCCTAGCGCTGAGCGTTCATTGAATGAGCAGTTCTTC	CSARDPSAERSLNEQFF
many	NA	TRBJ2-7	TRBV28	TGTGCCAGCAGCCTGGTGGCTTACGAGCAGTACTTC	CASSLVAYEQYF
NA	TRBD1	TRBJ2-7	TRBV6-6	TGTGCCAGCAGTTACTCCGGACAGGGGGCTAGCGAGCAGTACTTC	CASSYSGQGASEQYF
few	TRBD1	TRBJ1-1	TRBV3-1	TGTGCCAGCAGCCGTGGACAGGGGGCAAACACTGAAGCTTTCTTT	CASSRGQGANTEAFF
few	TRBD1	TRBJ1-1	TRBV19	TGTGCCAGTAGTTTCGGGACAGCATCTGAAGCTTTCTTT	CASSFGTASEAFF
NA	NA	TRBJ1-6	TRBV6-5	TGTGCCAGCAGTTACCTGGGGGCGAAGGATTCACCCCTCCACTTT	CASSYLGAKDSPLHF
few	TRBD1	TRBJ2-1	TRBV15	TGTGCCACCAGACCTCTACCGGGACAGGGAAACAATGAGCAGTTCTTC	CATRPLPGQGNNEQFF
NA	TRBD2	TRBJ2-4	TRBV6-1	TGTGCCAGCAGTGACCCGACTAGCGGGATACTAGCCAAAAACATTCAGTACTTC	CASSDPTSGILAKNIQYF
many	NA	TRBJ2-7	TRBV7-2	TGTGCCAGTGGACGGCGGGTCTACGAGCAGTACTTC	CASGRRVYEQYF
few	TRBD1	TRBJ2-2	TRBV20-1	TGCAGTGCTACGGACAGGGGATACGGGGAGCTGTTTTTT	CSATDRGYGELFF
few	TRBD1	TRBJ2-2	TRBV7-9	TGTGCCAGCATAAGAGGGGGCGGGAACACCGGGGAGCTGTTTTTT	CASIRGGGNTGELFF
NA	NA	TRBJ1-4	TRBV2	TGTGCCAGCAGAGTAGGGGTTAATGAAAAACTGTTTTTT	CASRVGVNEKLFF
few	TRBD1	TRBJ1-1	TRBV28	TGTGCCAGCAGTTTACCCGGGACAGGTGCTGAAGCTTTCTTT	CASSLPGTGAEAFF
NA	NA	TRBJ2-6	TRBV20-1	TGCAGTGCCGCCCAGATCGGCTCTGGGGCCAACGTCCTGACTTTC	CSAAQIGSGANVLTF
many	TRBD1	TRBJ1-1	TRBV29-1	TGCAGCGTTCCCGGACAGGAAGGGACTGAAGCTTTCTTT	CSVPGQEGTEAFF
few	NA	TRBJ1-2	TRBV12-3/TRBV12-4	TGTGCCAGCAGTCTCGGACAGCCTGGCTACACCTTC	CASSLGQPGYTF